The 7 T cell receptor beta chains below were found in one sample sequenced in a study of blood T cell repertoires in COVID-19. Profiling relied on immunoSEQ multiplex PCR, and the TCRdb table lists in-frame clones only, not all of them. The table includes 120,000 or so clones, 80% detected once. The sample was peripheral blood. The receptors were gathered from a human donor in a cohort sampled during active COVID-19.

The chain links TRBV4-1 to TRBJ1-2; D not certain. The CDR3 sequence is 14 residues long. V lost 4 bases and J lost 0, with 9 bases in between. Per the germline V gene, CDR1 is MGHRA and CDR2 is YSYEKL. Written as DNA, the CDR3 is TGCGCCAGCAGCCCTGGGAGTTCTAACTATGGCTACACCTTC. This encodes CASSPGSSNYGYTF.

The V call is TRBV11-2, the J call TRBJ1-1; weak D call: TRBD1 (6 bases). CDR1 is SGHAT and CDR2 is FQNNGV in the germline V gene. Trimming pared 1 base from V and 6 bases from J, leaving 18 bases between. CDR3 length: 16 residues. The CDR3, as DNA: TGTGCCAGCAGCTTAGGGGTTTTCAGGGGAGGGGCTGAAGCTTTCTTT. Encoded protein: CASSLGVFRGGAEAFF.

The chain employs TRBV19 and TRBJ2-1, with 7 bases aligning to TRBD1. V dropped 6 bases and J dropped 5; count of bases not matched to a gene: 10. The V gene's germline CDR1 is LNHDA and CDR2 SQIVND (reference sequence). This CDR3 is 15 amino acids long. CDR3 in DNA: TGTGCCAGTAGACAGACAGGGCCGGGGCACAATGAGCAGTTCTTC. Its translation: CASRQTGPGHNEQFF.

The rearrangement uses TRBV4-1 and TRBJ1-5, with 7 bases that match TRBD1. CDR3 length equals 15 residues. Trimming removed 1 base from V and 7 bases from J; junction bases left unmatched: 7. Per the germline V gene, CDR1 is MGHRA and CDR2 is YSYEKL. CDR3 DNA: TGCGCCAGCAGCCAAGCGCAGGGGGTTAACCAGCCCCAGCATTTT. This encodes CASSQAQGVNQPQHF.

This clone was seen ten or more times. The gene calls are TRBV2 and TRBJ1-1; D is unclear. V was shortened by 6 bases and J by 0 bases, with 11 bases between the two germline ends. Germline V gene lookup returns CDR1 SNHLY and CDR2 FYNNEI. The CDR3 is made up of 14 amino acids. CDR3 amino acids: CASSASGMNTEAFF. The CDR3 nucleotides read TGTGCCAGCAGCGCCTCCGGGATGAACACTGAAGCTTTCTTT. The variable domain in full, completed from reference TRBV2 and TRBJ1-1, reads EPEVTQTPSHQVTQMGQEVILRCVPISNHLYFYWYRQILGQKVEFLVSFYNNEISEKSEIFDDQFSVERPDGSNFTLKIRSTKLEDSAMYFCASSASGMNTEAFFGQGTRLTVV.

The chain has TRBV18 and TRBJ1-3; D perhaps matches TRBD1 (5 bases). This CDR3 is built from 16 residues. Deletions cut 2 bases from V and 0 bases from J, with 11 bases between. The germline gives CDR1 KGHSH, CDR2 LQKENI. The CDR3 region has the DNA TGTGCCAGCTCACCATTATCCAGGGACTCTGGAAACACCATATATTTT. This codes for CASSPLSRDSGNTIYF. The complete variable domain, with remaining parts taken from reference TRBV18 and TRBJ1-3, reads NAGVMQNPRHLVRRRGQEARLRCSPMKGHSHVYWYRQLPEEGLKFMVYLQKENIIDESGMPKERFSAEFPKEGPSILRIQQVVRGDSAAYFCASSPLSRDSGNTIYFGEGSWLTVV.

J is TRBJ2-4 and V is TRBV5-1; 11 bases are a match to TRBD1. Germline V CDR1 and CDR2: SGHRS, YFSETQ. J was trimmed by 3 bases and V by 4 bases; bases with no gene match: 3. The CDR3 extends over 15 amino acids. This CDR3 reads CASSQGQGDKNIQYF. The CDR3 DNA is TGCGCCAGCAGCCAGGGACAGGGGGACAAAAACATTCAGTACTTC.